The next 24 T cell receptor beta chains were all read from a single sample in a study of T-cell memory formation after mild COVID-19. TCRdb fed the 5' RACE reads into MiXCR, producing one record per CDR3 protein. Of roughly 5,000 distinct CDR3 sequences detected, under 45% appear once; the ten largest clones hold 2.6%. The sample taken for sequencing was PBMCs or a T cell subset sorted from them (not recorded which). All receptors come from an adult who had mild COVID-19 (a few samples of this study predate the infection). Cell type and time point are not known.

This chain connects TRBV20-1 to TRBJ2-7; D is tentatively TRBD1 or TRBD2 (5 bases each). The V gene lost 6 bases and the J gene lost 2 bases, with 8 bases spanning the gap. Germline CDR1 and CDR2: DFQATT and SNEGSKA (reference sequence). There are 11 residues in the CDR3. The CDR3 here is CSARDAYEQYF. The CDR3 nucleotides read TGCAGTGCCCGGGACGCCTACGAGCAGTACTTC.

This clonotype is medium-sized (0.01 to 0.1%) by share. The chain is built from TRBV10-3 and TRBJ2-1, with TRBD2 matching over 9 bases. There are 14 residues in the CDR3. The ends lost 2 bases at V and 9 bases at J; junction bases unmatched: 5. The germline V gene encodes CDR1 ENHRY and CDR2 SYGVKD. DNA for the CDR3: TGTGCCATCAGTGAGAATCTAGCGGGGTTTGAGCAGTTCTTC. Amino acid sequence: CAISENLAGFEQFF.

The chain employs TRBV12-3 or TRBV12-4 and TRBJ2-4; D is perhaps TRBD2 (7 bases). V lost 1 base, J lost 6 bases, and 19 bases lay in between. This CDR3 is 17 amino acids long. In DNA form, the CDR3 reads TGTGCCAGCAGTTTAGAGGGGGGGACCCTTGGGAGAAACATTCAGTACTTC. Encoded protein: CASSLEGGTLGRNIQYF.

This clonotype is termed medium-sized. This chain connects TRBV24-1 to TRBJ2-5, with TRBD1 as a possible D gene (5 bases). Germline values: CDR1 KGHDR, CDR2 SFDVKD. Trimming removed 7 bases at V and 0 bases at J, with 8 bases between. The CDR3 covers 13 residues. This CDR3 is CATRRGYQETQYF. The CDR3 nucleotides are TGTGCCACCAGAAGGGGATACCAAGAGACCCAGTACTTC.

The CDR3 sequence is CASSSGETQYF. The CDR3 DNA follows: TGTGCCAGCAGTTCCGGAGAGACCCAGTACTTC. The chain uses TRBV6-5 and TRBJ2-5, with no clear D. Trimming took off 4 bases at V and 4 bases at J, with 4 bases between the two ends. CDR1 and CDR2 from the germline V gene are MNHEY and SVGAGI. This CDR3 spans 11 amino acids.

The chain is built from TRBV29-1 and TRBJ2-5; D might be TRBD2 (5 bases). CDR1 and CDR2 from the germline V gene are SQVTM and ANQGSEA. Trimming removed 4 bases from V and 1 base from J, with 7 bases in between. This CDR3 has 12 amino acids. CDR3 DNA sequence: TGCAGCGTTGGGAGGAGCCAAGAGACCCAGTACTTC. Protein product: CSVGRSQETQYF.

The V gene is TRBV5-1, the J gene TRBJ2-1; 10 nucleotides agree with TRBD2. The V segment lost 6 bases and the J segment 4 bases; nucleotides outside the gene matches: 7. In germline, CDR1 is SGHRS, CDR2 YFSETQ. The CDR3 covers 15 residues. The CDR3, as DNA: TGCGCCAGCACGCCTAGCGGGGGCCTTTACAATGAGCAGTTCTTC. Translation: CASTPSGGLYNEQFF.

By frequency in the sample, this clonotype is medium-sized. The rearrangement links TRBV11-3 to TRBJ2-7, with a tentative D call TRBD1 (6 bases). Germline V gene lookup returns CDR1 SGHNT and CDR2 YENEEA. The CDR3 has 14 amino acids. Deletions cut 5 bases from V and 2 bases from J, with 13 bases between. The CDR3 bases are TGTGCCAGCAGCCACTCGACAGGAACCTACGAGCAGTACTTC. This sequence encodes CASSHSTGTYEQYF.

The chain is built from TRBV7-9 and TRBJ1-4; the D gene is possibly TRBD1 (6 bases). Trimming left V 5 bases short and J 6 bases short, with 16 bases between. The CDR3 has 15 amino acids. Germline assignment: CDR1 SEHNR and CDR2 FQNEAQ (reference sequence). CDR3 loop: CASSTRQDVYEKLFF. CDR3 DNA: TGTGCCAGCAGCACCCGACAGGATGTGTATGAAAAACTGTTTTTT.

The chain carries TRBV29-1 and TRBJ2-3; TRBD2 matches 10 bases. The CDR3 has 16 amino acids. Germline V lookup: CDR1 SQVTM, CDR2 ANQGSEA. Trimming removed 4 bases from V and 2 bases from J; junction bases left unmatched: 9. The CDR3 nucleotides are TGCAGCGTTGCATCCTGGACTAGCGGAAACACAGATACGCAGTATTTT. Its translation is CSVASWTSGNTDTQYF.

Relative to its sample, this clonotype is medium-sized (0.01 to 0.1%). The V gene is TRBV3-1, the J gene TRBJ2-1; 11 bases line up with TRBD2. This CDR3 comprises 19 residues. The V and J ends lost 3 bases and 0 bases, in that order; junction bases with no gene match: 10. Germline CDR1 is LGHDT and CDR2 is YNNKEL (reference sequence). The CDR3 sequence is CASSHVGLAGPSSYNEQFF. The CDR3 bases are TGTGCCAGCAGCCATGTCGGACTAGCGGGCCCTAGCTCCTACAATGAGCAGTTCTTC.

This clonotype occurred many times. This chain uses TRBV9 with TRBJ1-6; 9 bases are a match to TRBD1. The V gene's germline CDR1 is SGDLS and CDR2 YYNGEE. The V and J ends lost 4 bases and 4 bases, in that order; junction bases with no gene match: 12. The CDR3 has 18 residues. This chain's CDR3 is CASSPRDRAHNYNSPLHF. In nucleotides, the CDR3 is TGTGCCAGCAGCCCCAGGGACAGGGCCCACAATTATAATTCACCCCTCCACTTT.

By share, this clonotype counts as medium-sized (0.01 to 0.1%). This sequence joins TRBV7-9 and TRBJ1-4; D ambiguous. Germline V lookup: CDR1 SEHNR, CDR2 FQNEAQ (reference sequence). The CDR3 runs 14 residues. Trimming took off 3 bases at V and 7 bases at J, with 12 bases between the two ends. CDR3 in amino acids: CASSFARLSEKLFF. DNA of the CDR3: TGTGCCAGCAGCTTTGCCAGGTTAAGTGAAAAACTGTTTTTT.

In its sample, this clonotype ranks as medium-sized. The chain carries TRBV2 and TRBJ1-5, with D maybe TRBD1 (6 bases). Trimming took off 8 bases at V and 9 bases at J, with 17 bases between the two ends. CDR3 length: 13 amino acids. CDR1 is SNHLY and CDR2 is FYNNEI in the germline V gene. The CDR3 bases are TGTGCCAGCCACAGGGCCGACGGGGGGCCCCAGCATTTT. Amino acids: CASHRADGGPQHF.

Within the sample, this clonotype is medium-sized. This chain joins TRBV19 and TRBJ2-1; 9 nucleotides align to TRBD1. The CDR3 consists of 16 residues. V lost 3 bases and J lost 4; bases outside the gene matches: 7. Germline V gene sequence: CDR1 LNHDA, CDR2 SQIVND (reference sequence). The DNA of the CDR3 is TGTGCCAGTAGTATTCTGGGACAGGGACTATACAATGAGCAGTTCTTC. It yields the protein CASSILGQGLYNEQFF.

In this sample, this clonotype is medium-sized. J is TRBJ2-3 and V is TRBV20-1; D is tentatively TRBD1 or TRBD2 (5 bases each). The CDR3 consists of 13 residues. CDR1 DFQATT and CDR2 SNEGSKA come from the germline V gene (reference sequence). V was clipped by 6 bases and J by 6 bases, with 16 bases between them. The CDR3 region has the DNA TGCAGTGCGCTGGGGCCCGGGAAGGATACGCAGTATTTT. Protein product: CSALGPGKDTQYF.

The chain has TRBV29-1 and TRBJ1-2; D is unclear. This CDR3 contains 13 residues. In germline, CDR1 is SQVTM, CDR2 ANQGSEA. The V end lost 0 bases, the J end lost 4 bases, and 9 bases lay between the germline ends. CDR3 loop: CSVEDPNTYGYTF. The CDR3 DNA reads TGCAGCGTTGAAGATCCGAACACCTATGGCTACACCTTC.

By share of the sample, this clonotype is medium-sized. The gene calls are TRBV4-2 and TRBJ2-7, with D possibly being TRBD2 (6 bases). The CDR3 is 13 amino acids. Germline CDR1 reads LGHNA; CDR2 reads YNFKEQ. V lost 0 bases and J lost 10, with 13 bases in between. The CDR3 loop is CASSQDETGDQYF. In DNA, the CDR3 is TGTGCCAGCAGCCAAGATGAAACGGGGGATCAGTACTTC.

This clonotype is classed as medium-sized. This chain joins TRBV18 and TRBJ2-7, with 9 bases matching TRBD1. Germline lookup yields CDR1 KGHSH and CDR2 LQKENI. The CDR3 length is 17 residues. The trim removed 8 bases at V and 4 bases at J, leaving 18 bases unmatched. The CDR3 coding sequence is TGTGCCAGCACGAGTCAACCCACAGGGGGCGAGAGATACGAGCAGTACTTC. Protein product: CASTSQPTGGERYEQYF.

The J gene is TRBJ2-2, the V gene TRBV11-2; 10 bases are a match to TRBD1. The germline V gene encodes CDR1 SGHAT and CDR2 FQNNGV. The CDR3 consists of 13 residues. V lost 10 bases, J lost 6 bases, and 5 bases stayed unmatched. The CDR3 spells CATRQGAAGELFF. The CDR3 DNA reads TGTGCCACCAGACAGGGGGCTGCCGGGGAGCTGTTTTTT.

This clonotype is labeled as medium-sized. The chain employs TRBV3-1 and TRBJ2-2; possibly TRBD1 for D (5 bases). The V gene lost 2 bases and the J gene lost 7 bases, with 8 bases spanning the gap. Germline values: CDR1 LGHDT, CDR2 YNNKEL (reference sequence). The CDR3 is made up of 13 amino acids. In DNA form, the CDR3 reads TGTGCCAGCAGCCAAACAGGTCTCGGGGAGCTGTTTTTT. This gives the protein CASSQTGLGELFF.

This clonotype is medium-sized in the sample. CDR3 DNA: TGTGCCAGCACGGGGGGCACTGAAGCTTTCTTT. As protein: CASTGGTEAFF. The chain employs TRBV6-2 or TRBV6-3 and TRBJ1-1; tentative D call: TRBD1 (5 bases). The germline V and J ends were trimmed by 7 bases and 4 bases, with 7 bases remaining between them. Germline CDR1 reads MNHEY; CDR2 reads SVGEGT. This CDR3 has 11 amino acids.

Sample share makes this clonotype medium-sized. This chain links TRBV7-9 with TRBJ1-2; D gene unclear. Per germline, CDR1 SEHNR and CDR2 FQNEAQ (reference sequence). The CDR3 contains 14 residues. V lost 1 base, J lost 4 bases, and 10 bases lay in between. The DNA of the CDR3 is TGTGCCAGCAGCTTAGTGGAGGTTGGCTATGGCTACACCTTC. Its protein product is CASSLVEVGYGYTF.

This rearrangement joins TRBV9 to TRBJ2-3; a weak D match, TRBD1 (5 bases). The CDR3 consists of 13 residues. The germline V and J ends were trimmed by 2 bases and 3 bases, with 7 bases remaining between them. Germline CDR1 reads SGDLS; CDR2 reads YYNGEE. The CDR3 region is CASSVRTTDTQYF. The CDR3 DNA follows: TGTGCCAGCAGCGTGAGGACAACAGATACGCAGTATTTT.